The 23 T cell receptor beta chains below were found in one sample sequenced in a study of response to subunit inactivated influenza vaccine (dated by TCRdb to 2017 to 2018). Library construction relied on RT-PCR. Sequencing instrument: Illumina HiSeq 2500. The public reads were quality trimmed at Q25 with fastp and then assembled into clones with MiXCR by TCRdb, keeping productive beta chains. Rows matching on CDR3 protein sequence are summarized as one entry with the most common DNA and genes. In all, the sample holds about 240,000 distinct CDR3 sequences, and 10% to 15% of those were seen once. About 8% of the sample belongs to the ten largest clones. Specimen: non-naive T cells sorted from PBMCs, collected approximately 15 days before vaccination. The cell subset or site label here, explained by the study, means: memory T cell fraction. These receptors were taken from a man aged 50 to 59 who received an inactivated influenza vaccine. Donor details come from another sample of the same person, matched by shared clones.

This chain links TRBV18 with TRBJ2-5; D remains ambiguous. The germline V gene encodes CDR1 KGHSH and CDR2 LQKENI. Trimming shortened V by 6 bases and J by 2 bases, and 16 bases separated the two germline ends. The CDR3 totals 15 residues. DNA of the CDR3: TGTGCCAGCTCCCCATCCTCCGGATTACAAGAGACCCAGTACTTC. Its translation: CASSPSSGLQETQYF.

The chain employs TRBV28 and TRBJ2-2, with 9 nucleotides matching TRBD2. CDR3 size: 15 residues. The V gene's germline CDR1 is MDHEN and CDR2 SYDVKM. V lost 8 bases, J lost 7 bases, and 11 bases stayed unmatched. CDR3 DNA: TGTGCCAGCCTAGCGGGACCCTTCGCCGGCGGGGAGCTGTTTTTT. Translating it yields CASLAGPFAGGELFF.

This chain joins TRBV20-1 and TRBJ2-1, with 10 bases aligning to TRBD2. This CDR3 is 14 amino acids long. Looked up from germline, CDR1 is DFQATT and CDR2 is SNEGSKA (reference sequence). V shed 3 bases, J shed 8 bases, and the junction held 7 bases outside the gene matches. CDR3: CSASPLAGADEQFF. CDR3 sequence (DNA): TGCAGTGCTAGTCCGCTAGCGGGAGCCGATGAGCAGTTCTTC.

This clonotype was observed at least ten times. This rearrangement joins TRBV7-3 to TRBJ2-1; the D gene is possibly TRBD2 (5 bases). V was pared by 1 base and J by 4 bases, with 8 bases between. CDR3 size: 14 residues. Germline CDR1 and CDR2: SGHTA and FQGTGA. The CDR3 protein is CASSLIASYNEQFF. CDR3 coding DNA: TGTGCCAGCAGCTTAATAGCGAGTTACAATGAGCAGTTCTTC.

The chain combines TRBV2 with TRBJ1-3; D possibly corresponds to TRBD1 (6 bases). The V gene lost 6 bases and the J gene lost 0 bases, with 12 bases spanning the gap. The CDR3 spans 15 residues. Germline-derived CDR1 and CDR2 are SNHLY and FYNNEI. The CDR3 bases are TGTGCCAGCAGAACCGGACAGAGCTCTGGAAACACCATATATTTT. Translated, it gives CASRTGQSSGNTIYF.

Only a few counts were recorded for this clonotype. The chain joins TRBV5-6 to TRBJ1-2; a possible D gene is TRBD1 (6 bases). With 1 base removed from V and 3 bases from J, the gap between germline ends came to 13 bases. Germline V gives CDR1 SGHDT, CDR2 YYEEEE. The CDR3 length is 15 residues. CDR3 loop: CASSLRGRGDYGYTF. As DNA, the CDR3 is TGTGCCAGCAGCTTGAGGGGCAGGGGAGACTATGGCTACACCTTC.

This chain uses TRBV5-1 with TRBJ2-4; the D call may be TRBD1 or TRBD2 (5 bases each). The CDR3 length is 15 residues. Trimming cost V 4 bases and J 7 bases, with 18 bases left between them. Germline lookup yields CDR1 SGHRS and CDR2 YFSETQ. The CDR3 DNA is TGCGCCAGCAGCCCACCCTCTAGCTGGGGGAACATTCAGTACTTC. It codes for CASSPPSSWGNIQYF.

This clonotype has ten or more counts. This chain links TRBV20-1 with TRBJ2-7; D unclear. Germline lookup yields CDR1 DFQATT and CDR2 SNEGSKA (reference sequence). V was shortened by 7 bases and J by 6 bases, with 13 bases between the two germline ends. The CDR3 consists of 11 residues. The CDR3 is CSGGRIGEQYF. CDR3 nucleotide sequence: TGCAGTGGAGGCAGGATAGGCGAGCAGTACTTC.

This clonotype has a handful of counts. CDR3 bases: TGTGCCAGCAGCCAAGATGGGACCCGGGACACCGGGGAGCTGTTTTTT. It is translated as CASSQDGTRDTGELFF. This sequence joins TRBV4-2 and TRBJ2-2, with D perhaps being TRBD1 or TRBD2 (5 bases each). V shed 0 bases and J shed 3 bases, with 11 bases lying between them. CDR1 is LGHNA and CDR2 is YNFKEQ in the germline V gene. This CDR3 is built from 16 residues.

The chain couples TRBV18 to TRBJ1-6; D remains ambiguous. With 2 bases removed from V and 1 base from J, the gap between germline ends came to 9 bases. This CDR3 comprises 16 residues. Germline V gene lookup returns CDR1 KGHSH and CDR2 LQKENI. CDR3 sequence reads: CASSPTVASYNSPLHF. The DNA for the CDR3 is TGTGCCAGCTCACCAACGGTAGCGTCCTATAATTCACCCCTCCACTTT.

The chain employs TRBV2 and TRBJ1-1; D might be TRBD1 (6 bases). Germline V gene data show CDR1 as SNHLY and CDR2 as FYNNEI. This CDR3 is 13 amino acids long. Trimming left V 4 bases short and J 5 bases short, with 11 bases between. The CDR3 region has the DNA TGTGCCAGCAGTGTGGCCCAGGGGACTGAAGCTTTCTTT. This codes for CASSVAQGTEAFF. The full variable domain, in which reference TRBV2 and TRBJ1-1 provide the parts outside the CDR3, is EPEVTQTPSHQVTQMGQEVILRCVPISNHLYFYWYRQILGQKVEFLVSFYNNEISEKSEIFDDQFSVERPDGSNFTLKIRSTKLEDSAMYFCASSVAQGTEAFFGQGTRLTVV.

This clonotype was seen only a few times. V usage is TRBV12-3 or TRBV12-4 and J usage is TRBJ1-2; D call uncertain. V was clipped by 6 bases and J by 2 bases, with 16 bases between them. The CDR3 length is 15 residues. CDR3 in DNA: TGTGCCAGCAGCCCTGGGCCAAGTAGGAACTATGGCTACACCTTC. It specifies CASSPGPSRNYGYTF.

This clonotype has a count of ten or more. V usage is TRBV6-1 and J usage is TRBJ2-3, with 8 positions matching TRBD2. The trim removed 0 bases at V and 6 bases at J, leaving 11 bases unmatched. The CDR3 consists of 17 residues. Germline V CDR1 and CDR2: MNHNS, SASEGT. This CDR3 reads CASSEASELAVRDTQYF. DNA of the CDR3: TGTGCCAGCAGTGAAGCCTCAGAACTAGCGGTTCGGGATACGCAGTATTTT.

In its sample, this clonotype was seen many times. The rearrangement uses TRBV12-3 or TRBV12-4 and TRBJ2-5; either TRBD1 or TRBD2 may supply D (5 bases each). Trimming stripped 1 base from V and 7 bases from J, with 13 bases between. The CDR3 extends over 14 amino acids. The CDR3 protein is CASSLGLNGATQYF. CDR3 DNA sequence: TGTGCCAGCAGTTTAGGCCTTAACGGGGCGACCCAGTACTTC.

J is TRBJ2-5 and V is TRBV2; maybe TRBD2 (7 bases). V lost 5 bases and J lost 5, with 21 bases in between. Germline CDR1 reads SNHLY; CDR2 reads FYNNEI. CDR3 length equals 16 residues. The DNA of the CDR3 is TGTGCCAGCAGTCCCAACAGAGGGGGGGCCCTGGAGACCCAGTACTTC. Its protein is CASSPNRGGALETQYF.

This clonotype was detected only a few times. This chain uses TRBV6-2 or TRBV6-3 with TRBJ1-1; 7 bases line up with TRBD1. The CDR3 consists of 13 residues. The V gene's germline CDR1 is MNHEY and CDR2 SVGEGT. This CDR3 is CVRNRGKDTEAFF. As DNA, the CDR3 is TGTGTACGAAACAGGGGCAAAGACACTGAAGCTTTCTTT.

This clonotype turned up a few times. The chain employs TRBV11-2 and TRBJ1-2; TRBD1 aligns across 8 bases. The CDR3 contains 15 residues. Germline CDR1 is SGHAT and CDR2 is FQNNGV. Trimming took 5 bases from V and 3 from J; bases not matched to a gene: 8. The CDR3 DNA reads TGTGCCAGCAGCCCGTCGGACAGGGAGGACTATGGCTACACCTTC. Translating it yields CASSPSDREDYGYTF.

The rearrangement joins TRBV7-6 to TRBJ2-7; possibly TRBD1 for D (6 bases). Germline CDR1 and CDR2: SGHVS and FNYEAQ. The CDR3 sequence is 15 residues long. Trimming stripped 5 bases from V and 6 bases from J, with 20 bases between. The CDR3: CASSPYTGTPGEQYF. CDR3 DNA sequence: TGTGCCAGCAGCCCGTATACCGGGACACCAGGCGAGCAGTACTTC.

A few counts support this clonotype. The CDR3 carries no conserved terminal phenylalanine or tryptophan, so it likely arises from a read error. The DNA is omitted, as the CDR3 cannot be located on it reliably, and the CDR3 follows TCRdb's listing. The chain is built from TRBV10-3 and TRBJ2-5; the table assigns TRBD2, which was not confirmed against the DNA. Germline-derived CDR1 and CDR2 are ENHRY and SYGVKD. The CDR3 contains 16 residues when both ends are counted. The CDR3 protein is CAISVGGSSAGETRST.

This clonotype has only a few counts. The J gene is TRBJ2-1, the V gene TRBV7-9; the match to TRBD2 covers 10 bases. The V gene end was trimmed by 3 bases and the J gene end by 9 bases; junction bases not matched to a gene: 5. Germline V lookup: CDR1 SEHNR, CDR2 FQNEAQ (reference sequence). CDR3 length: 14 amino acids. The CDR3 nucleotides are TGTGCCAGCAGCTTGAGCGGGAGGGCCTCTGAGCAGTTCTTC. This codes for CASSLSGRASEQFF.

The rearrangement joins TRBV27 to TRBJ2-5; 7 bases align to TRBD1. The V and J ends lost 5 bases and 4 bases, in that order; junction bases with no gene match: 4. Germline-derived CDR1 and CDR2 are MNHEY and SMNVEV (reference sequence). This CDR3 spans 13 amino acids. The CDR3 bases are TGTGCCAGCAGTACAGGGGTAGGAGAGACCCAGTACTTC. It codes for CASSTGVGETQYF.

The chain combines TRBV6-2 or TRBV6-3 with TRBJ1-1, with 7 bases aligning to TRBD1. The junction had 5 bases not matched to a gene; V was cut back by 6 bases and J by 4 bases. Germline V gene sequence: CDR1 MNHEY, CDR2 SVGEGT. CDR3 size: 13 residues. The CDR3 region has the DNA TGTGCCAGCAGCTTCAGGGGGATCACTGAAGCTTTCTTT. Encoded protein: CASSFRGITEAFF.

This clonotype was counted only a few times. The chain recombines TRBV20-1 with TRBJ1-5, with D hard to call. Germline lookup yields CDR1 DFQATT and CDR2 SNEGSKA (reference sequence). The CDR3 spans 18 residues. V lost 3 bases and J lost 0, with 21 bases in between. The CDR3 reads CSARGAGSRPFSNQPQHF. The CDR3 region has the DNA TGCAGTGCTAGGGGTGCGGGCTCGAGGCCTTTTAGCAATCAGCCCCAGCATTTT.